These T cell receptor beta chains were read from a single sample in a study of shared clonotypes between healthy human individuals. Here immunoSEQ multiplex PCR was the method, and the copy in TCRdb shows in-frame clones only, minus some. Of around 1,900,000 clones listed, 93% are singletons. Material for sequencing was naive CD8+ T cells from PBMCs. Source of these receptors: a man in his late teens or twenties in good health. Some clones in this sample may be carry-over from other donors' samples. Each CDR3 is given with its conserved first and last residue. The order of the fields is clone size, V gene, D gene, J gene, CDR3 length, CDR3 DNA, CDR3 protein. The D gene is left open where the match is weak. Only some rows state a clone size, as once, few, many or a class for expanded clones.

>.|TRBV2|TRBD1|TRBJ2-1|17
TGTGCCAGCAATAGAGCACAGGGGCGAAGCTCCTACAATGAGCAGTTCTTC
CASNRAQGRSSYNEQFF
>.|TRBV7-6|.|TRBJ1-2|15
TGTGCCAGCAGCCCCCCGCAGGGCCCTAACTATGGCTACACCTTC
CASSPPQGPNYGYTF
>.|TRBV19|.|TRBJ2-1|14
TGTGCCAGTAGTATGGGACTGGGCGGCAATGAGCAGTTCTTC
CASSMGLGGNEQFF
>once|TRBV6-5|.|TRBJ2-5|14
TGTGCCAGCAGTTATTCTACGGAACAAGAGACCCAGTACTTC
CASSYSTEQETQYF
>.|TRBV7-6|.|TRBJ2-5|14
TGTGCCAGCAGCTTAGCAGGGGCTCAAGAGACCCAGTACTTC
CASSLAGAQETQYF
>.|TRBV27|.|TRBJ2-1|16
TGTGCCAGCAGTGTAACTCAGGGCGTTCTTTACAATGAGCAGTTCTTC
CASSVTQGVLYNEQFF
>.|TRBV21-1|.|TRBJ1-2|12
TGTGCCAGCAGCACACATAACTATGGCTACACCTTC
CASSTHNYGYTF
>.|TRBV5-1|.|TRBJ2-1|12
TGCGCCAGCAGGTCCTCCTACAATGAGCAGTTCTTC
CASRSSYNEQFF
>.|TRBV7-9|.|TRBJ1-3|15
TGTGCCAGCAGCTGGCAGGGGATATCTGGAAACACCATATATTTT
CASSWQGISGNTIYF
>.|TRBV10-3|TRBD2|TRBJ2-7|11
TGTGCCACGGGGGGGCCCCCCCTGCAGTACTTC
CATGGPPLQYF
>.|TRBV7-9|.|TRBJ1-5|14
TGTGCCAGCAGCTCGATTTATAGCAATCAGCCCCAGCATTTT
CASSSIYSNQPQHF
>few|TRBV19|TRBD1|TRBJ1-2|13
TGTGCCAGTAGTATCGGGACAGCGTATGGCTACACCTTC
CASSIGTAYGYTF
>.|TRBV5-5|TRBD1|TRBJ2-6|19
TGTGCCAGCAGCCTGGGGCCGGGACAGGACTACTCTGGGGCCAACGTCCTGACTTTC
CASSLGPGQDYSGANVLTF
>.|TRBV7-9|.|TRBJ2-5|14
TGTGCCAGCCCTCCCCCCCGGGGTGCTGAGACCCAGTACTTC
CASPPPRGAETQYF
>.|TRBV13|TRBD2|TRBJ2-7|17
TGTGCCAGCAGCTTAGGCCTGGGGGAGGGCAGGCCCTACGAGCAGTACTTC
CASSLGLGEGRPYEQYF
>.|TRBV6-1|.|TRBJ1-5|11
TGTGCCAGCAGTGAAGCGCAGGGCCAGCATTTT
CASSEAQGQHF
>.|TRBV5-6|TRBD1|TRBJ1-2|14
TGTGCCAGCAGCCGACGGGACAGGGTCCCTGGCTACACCTTC
CASSRRDRVPGYTF
>.|TRBV9|TRBD2|TRBJ2-3|18
TGTGCCAGCAGTGCGAGCGGGGTAGCGGGAGCCCTCGCAGATACGCAGTATTTT
CASSASGVAGALADTQYF
>.|TRBV19|.|TRBJ1-2|13
TGTGCCAGTAGTTACAGAACTAACTATGGCTACACCTTC
CASSYRTNYGYTF
>.|TRBV15|.|TRBJ2-1|15
TGTGCCACCAGCCCAGAGTCCCCTGCTGGTTTTGGCCAGTTCTTC
CATSPESPAGFGQFF
>.|TRBV9|TRBD2|TRBJ2-1|13
TGTGCCAGCAGTTTACTAGCGGGAGATGAGCAGTTCTTC
CASSLLAGDEQFF
>.|TRBV4-1|TRBD2|TRBJ2-2|19
TGCGCCAGCAGCCGCTCGGGACTAGCGGTCCGCGCGAACACCGGGGAGCTGTTTTTT
CASSRSGLAVRANTGELFF
>.|TRBV4-1|.|TRBJ1-1|17
TGCGCCAGCAGACCAGCCGAAGGGGGGTACATGAACACTGAAGCTTTCTTT
CASRPAEGGYMNTEAFF
>.|TRBV28|.|TRBJ1-6|14
TGTGCCAGCAGTTCGACAGTCAATAATTCACCCCTCCACTTT
CASSSTVNNSPLHF
>once|TRBV28|.|TRBJ2-2|15
TGTGCCAGCAGTTTGCGCAGGGCGGACACCGGGGAGCTGTTTTTT
CASSLRRADTGELFF
>once|TRBV9|.|TRBJ2-1|14
TGTGCCAGCAGCGGATTGGCGGGGTACAATGAGCAGTTCTTC
CASSGLAGYNEQFF
>once|TRBV28|.|TRBJ2-3|16
TGTGCCAGCAGTTTTACCCAGCCTAGCGCAGCAGATACGCAGTATTTT
CASSFTQPSAADTQYF
>.|TRBV6-1|.|TRBJ1-1|14
TGTGCCAGCAGGCCCCTGATACCGAACACTGAAGCTTTCTTT
CASRPLIPNTEAFF
>few|TRBV7-9|TRBD1|TRBJ1-4|15
TGTGCCAGCAGCTACCTCCGGGACAGGGTCGAAAAACTGTTTTTT
CASSYLRDRVEKLFF
>.|TRBV27|.|TRBJ1-1|14
TGTGCCAGCAGTTTAAGGCCTCTGAACACTGAAGCTTTCTTT
CASSLRPLNTEAFF
>.|TRBV28|.|TRBJ1-4|17
TGTGCCAGCAGTTTACAACCCCCTTGGGGGGACAATGAAAAACTGTTTTTT
CASSLQPPWGDNEKLFF
>once|TRBV5-6|TRBD1|TRBJ2-3|17
TGTGCCAGCAGCGGGTTGTCCGGGACAGGCCTGTTAATGACGCAGTATTTT
CASSGLSGTGLLMTQYF
>.|TRBV27|.|TRBJ1-1|13
TGTGCCAGCAGTTCGTCCCTTGGGGTCGAAGCTTTCTTT
CASSSSLGVEAFF
>.|TRBV4-1|TRBD1|TRBJ1-5|20
TGCGCCAGCAGCCCCGGCCCCGTCGCAGGGGGAGTGAATAGCAATCAGCCCCAGCATTTT
CASSPGPVAGGVNSNQPQHF
>.|TRBV7-5|.|TRBJ1-5|12
TGTGTCAGAAGCTTAGACAGGGTTGGCCAGCATTTT
CVRSLDRVGQHF
>.|TRBV28|.|TRBJ2-3|15
TGTGCCAGCAGTTACCGGGAACCCGCCGCGAGTACGCAGTATTTT
CASSYREPAASTQYF
>.|TRBV19|TRBD1|TRBJ1-1|16
TGTGCCAGTAGTCCGGGGGACAGGAGGCGTCTCACTGAAGCTTTCTTT
CASSPGDRRRLTEAFF
>.|TRBV10-3|.|TRBJ1-1|14
TGTGCCATCAGCAAGGGGGGCAGCGCGACTGAAGCTTTCTTT
CAISKGGSATEAFF
>.|TRBV10-3|.|TRBJ1-1|13
TGTGCCATCAGTGAGGCCAGCAACACTGAAGCTTTCTTT
CAISEASNTEAFF
>.|TRBV19|.|TRBJ2-1|15
TGTGCCAGTAGTATGGAGCGTGGGTCCTACAATGAGCAGTTCTTC
CASSMERGSYNEQFF
>.|TRBV29-1|.|TRBJ2-7|14
TGCAGCGTGTCTGGAGGGAGTGATCCCTACGAGCAGTACTTC
CSVSGGSDPYEQYF
>.|TRBV5-1|TRBD2|TRBJ2-7|14
TGCGCCAGCAGTTGGACTAGCGGGAGGTACGAGCAGTACTTC
CASSWTSGRYEQYF
>.|TRBV5-4|TRBD1|TRBJ1-2|14
TGTGCCAGCAGCTCAACCGACAGGGTCTTTGGCTACACCTTC
CASSSTDRVFGYTF
>.|TRBV15|.|TRBJ2-7|13
TGTGCCACCGGAAAGGGGAACTCCTACGAGCAGTACTTC
CATGKGNSYEQYF
>.|TRBV19|TRBD1|TRBJ2-1|15
TGTGCCAGTAACACCGGGACAGGGTATTACAATGAGCAGTTCTTC
CASNTGTGYYNEQFF
>.|TRBV28|TRBD1|TRBJ2-6|18
TGTGCCAGCCATTCACCGGGACAGGGCTTCTCTGGGGCCAACGTCCTGACTTTC
CASHSPGQGFSGANVLTF
>.|TRBV28|.|TRBJ2-5|15
TGTGCCAGCAGCTCTCGTCCGGGAGTACGAGAGACCCAGTACTTC
CASSSRPGVRETQYF
>.|TRBV9|.|TRBJ2-3|12
TGTGCCAGCAGCGTAGAATCAGATACGCAGTATTTT
CASSVESDTQYF
>.|TRBV28|.|TRBJ2-6|18
TGTGCCAGCAGTTCCTTTCAAGCGTCGGGGTCTGGGGCCAACGTCCTGACTTTC
CASSSFQASGSGANVLTF
>.|TRBV7-9|.|TRBJ1-1|16
TGTGCCAGCAGAGAAGGATCCGGGGGGCGTAACACTGAAGCTTTCTTT
CASREGSGGRNTEAFF
>once|TRBV10-1|.|TRBJ2-2|14
TGCGCCAGCAGTGAGTCGCCGGCCACCGGGGAGCTGTTTTTT
CASSESPATGELFF
>.|TRBV10-2|TRBD2|TRBJ2-1|14
TGCGCCAGCAGGGGACTAGCTCCTATGCACGAGCAGTTCTTC
CASRGLAPMHEQFF
>.|TRBV5-1|TRBD1|TRBJ1-1|15
TGCGCCAGCAGCTTGGATACAGGGGGCAACACTGAAGCTTTCTTT
CASSLDTGGNTEAFF
>.|TRBV2|.|TRBJ1-1|16
TGTGCCAGCAGGGGGAGGGGGAACGGGCCCGGGACTGAAGCTTTCTTT
CASRGRGNGPGTEAFF
>once|TRBV10-3|.|TRBJ2-3|13
TGTGCCATCAGTGAGGGGGGGACAGATACGCAGTATTTT
CAISEGGTDTQYF
>once|TRBV9|TRBD1|TRBJ2-7|14
TGTGCCAGCAGCGCGGGACAGGGGCTGAACGAGCAGTACTTC
CASSAGQGLNEQYF
>.|TRBV11-2|.|TRBJ2-1|11
TGTGCCAGCAGCTTCGACAATGAGCAGTTCTTC
CASSFDNEQFF
>few|TRBV30|TRBD1|TRBJ1-1|14
TGTGCCTGGAGTCCGACAGGGGTGAACACTGAAGCTTTCTTT
CAWSPTGVNTEAFF
>.|TRBV6-1|.|TRBJ2-1|15
TGTGCCAGCAGTGAAAGGGGAGTCTGGTACAATGAGCAGTTCTTC
CASSERGVWYNEQFF